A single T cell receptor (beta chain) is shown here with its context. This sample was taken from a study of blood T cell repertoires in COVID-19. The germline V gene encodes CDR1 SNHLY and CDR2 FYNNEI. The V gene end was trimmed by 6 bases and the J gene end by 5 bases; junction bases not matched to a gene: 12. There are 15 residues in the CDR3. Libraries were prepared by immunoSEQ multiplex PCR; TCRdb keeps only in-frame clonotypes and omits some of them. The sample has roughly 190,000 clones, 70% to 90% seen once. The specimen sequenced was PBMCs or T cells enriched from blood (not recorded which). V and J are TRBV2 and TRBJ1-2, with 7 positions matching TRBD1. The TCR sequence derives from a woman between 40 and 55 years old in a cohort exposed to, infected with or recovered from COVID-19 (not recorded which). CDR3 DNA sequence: TGTGCCAGCAGGATCGATCTTGGGGACAGTTATGGCTACACCTTC. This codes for CASRIDLGDSYGYTF.